These T cell receptor beta chains were read from a single sample in a study of CD8+ T cells in alopecia areata. The method was immunoSEQ multiplex PCR; TCRdb's version includes in-frame clones alone and lacks a portion of them. The data show 190,000 or so clones, about 60% seen once. This specimen was CD8+ T cells sorted from blood, taken at week 24, from a patient treated with tofacitinib. These receptors were taken from a human donor with alopecia areata. Both conserved end residues are part of each CDR3. A D gene is named only where the DNA matches it firmly. Clone size is stated in some rows and not others, as once, few, many or a class when expanded.

clone_size	d_call	v_call	j_call	cdr3_aa	cdr3_nt
.	.	TRBV27	TRBJ1-2	CASTPVQGGGYTF	TGTGCCAGCACCCCTGTGCAAGGCGGTGGCTACACCTTC
few	.	TRBV27	TRBJ1-5	CASSLGYSNQPQHF	TGTGCCAGCAGTTTGGGTTATAGCAATCAGCCCCAGCATTTT
.	.	TRBV29-1	TRBJ2-7	CSVGGDEQYF	TGCAGCGTAGGCGGAGACGAGCAGTACTTC
.	.	TRBV5-6	TRBJ2-7	CASSLGGGGAYEQYF	TGTGCCAGCAGCCTGGGTGGGGGAGGAGCCTACGAGCAGTACTTC
.	.	TRBV19	TRBJ1-2	CATGEGGYTF	TGTGCCACCGGTGAGGGGGGCTACACCTTC
.	.	TRBV5-1	TRBJ2-7	CASSSQALSYEQYF	TGCGCCAGCAGCTCCCAGGCTCTCTCCTACGAGCAGTACTTC
.	.	TRBV7-8	TRBJ1-2	CASSLGGYGYTF	TGTGCCAGCAGCTTAGGGGGGTATGGCTACACCTTC
.	.	TRBV29-1	TRBJ2-3	CSVGGEGGDTQYF	TGCAGCGTTGGTGGAGAGGGAGGAGATACGCAGTATTTT
.	.	TRBV5-8	TRBJ1-2	CASSQSNPVHYGYTF	TGTGCCAGCAGCCAGAGTAACCCAGTACACTATGGCTACACCTTC
.	.	TRBV2	TRBJ2-7	CATGYEQYF	TGTGCCACGGGTTACGAGCAGTACTTC
few	.	TRBV27	TRBJ1-1	CASSLFPGEAFF	TGTGCCAGCAGTTTATTTCCAGGTGAAGCTTTCTTT
.	TRBD1	TRBV13	TRBJ2-2	CASSLALTGGLGGELFF	TGTGCCAGCAGCTTAGCCCTAACAGGGGGCCTGGGCGGGGAGCTGTTTTTT
.	TRBD1	TRBV6-5	TRBJ1-2	CASSYYAGGQNGYTF	TGTGCCAGCAGTTACTACGCAGGGGGCCAAAATGGCTACACCTTC
few	.	TRBV5-1	TRBJ2-7	CASSLGTDLYEQYF	TGCGCCAGCAGCTTGGGTACCGATCTCTACGAGCAGTACTTC
.	.	TRBV27	TRBJ1-5	CASSLSTYSNQPQHF	TGTGCCAGCAGTTTATCCACATATAGCAATCAGCCCCAGCATTTT
.	.	TRBV7-2	TRBJ1-6	CASSLALEGIRISPLHF	TGTGCCAGCAGCTTAGCGCTCGAGGGTATACGAATTTCACCCCTCCACTTT
.	.	TRBV29-1	TRBJ2-7	CSVPGSMGGLGGQYF	TGCAGCGTCCCCGGCTCGATGGGGGGCCTAGGCGGGCAGTACTTC
.	.	TRBV7-9	TRBJ2-3	CASSPGGADTQYF	TGTGCCAGCAGCCCCGGGGGTGCAGATACGCAGTATTTT
.	.	TRBV7-9	TRBJ2-7	CASDQGNSYEQYF	TGTGCCAGCGATCAGGGAAACTCCTACGAGCAGTACTTC
.	.	TRBV27	TRBJ1-2	CASSGGLYGYTF	TGTGCCAGCAGTGGGGGACTCTATGGCTACACCTTC
.	.	TRBV9	TRBJ2-5	CASSVVGGTHYQETQYF	TGTGCCAGCAGCGTCGTCGGAGGAACCCACTACCAAGAGACCCAGTACTTC
.	.	TRBV5-1	TRBJ2-5	CASSPGTTQETQYF	TGCGCCAGCAGCCCTGGGACAACCCAAGAGACCCAGTACTTC
few	.	TRBV29-1	TRBJ1-2	CSVERGGTVLYGYTF	TGCAGCGTTGAAAGGGGAGGGACGGTACTCTATGGCTACACCTTC
.	TRBD1	TRBV25-1	TRBJ1-2	CASSATGGLYGYTF	TGTGCCAGCAGTGCGACAGGGGGCCTCTATGGCTACACCTTC
.	.	TRBV19	TRBJ2-7	CASTSDSYEQYF	TGTGCCAGTACCTCAGACTCCTACGAGCAGTACTTC
.	TRBD1	TRBV6-6	TRBJ2-7	CASRYERQGSSYEQYF	TGTGCCAGCAGGTACGAAAGACAGGGAAGCTCCTACGAGCAGTACTTC
.	.	TRBV6-1	TRBJ1-1	CAVSGTTNTEAFF	TGTGCCGTTTCAGGGACCACAAACACTGAAGCTTTCTTT
.	.	TRBV4-1	TRBJ1-1	CASSQEDGGVGNTEAFF	TGCGCCAGCAGCCAAGAAGATGGGGGCGTCGGGAACACTGAAGCTTTCTTT
.	.	TRBV29-1	TRBJ2-2	CSVLYTGELFF	TGCAGCGTTCTATATACCGGGGAGCTGTTTTTT
.	.	TRBV27	TRBJ2-3	CASRIQARSTDTQYF	TGTGCCAGCCGAATACAGGCGAGATCCACAGATACGCAGTATTTT
.	.	TRBV19	TRBJ1-5	CASSIGGVQQPQHF	TGTGCCAGTAGTATTGGTGGGGTTCAGCAGCCCCAGCATTTT
.	TRBD1	TRBV7-9	TRBJ1-1	CASSDRVYTEAFF	TGTGCCAGCAGCGACAGGGTGTACACTGAAGCTTTCTTT